These T cell receptor beta chains were read from a single sample in a study of blood T cell repertoires in COVID-19. Method: immunoSEQ multiplex PCR; TCRdb's copy keeps in-frame clones and lacks some. The sample consists of around 360,000 clones, about 90% of them appearing once. The sequenced material came from PBMCs or T cells enriched from blood (not recorded which). Receptor source: a man aged 35 to 55 in a cohort exposed to, infected with or recovered from COVID-19 (not recorded which). Both conserved end residues are part of each CDR3.

v_call	j_call	cdr3_aa
TRBV28	TRBJ2-1	CASRGTGGRGEQFF
TRBV7-8	TRBJ2-1	CASIPGGTRLVNEQFF
TRBV19	TRBJ2-3	CASSIPSTDTQYF
TRBV7-3	TRBJ2-3	CASSLIQGHTDTQYF
TRBV20-1	TRBJ2-3	CSASDMSALTDTQYF
TRBV9	TRBJ1-1	CASSVGDRPNTEAFF
TRBV19	TRBJ1-2	CASSAGQGANYGYTF
TRBV2	TRBJ2-5	CASSEIENQETQYF
TRBV5-1	TRBJ2-1	CASSLNPGLAGRYNEQFF
TRBV5-1	TRBJ2-2	CASSSGTGVSGELFF
TRBV5-5	TRBJ2-1	CASTKTGQGARNEQFF
TRBV21-1	TRBJ2-5	CASSKGEGRTSGKETQYF
TRBV4-1	TRBJ2-2	CASSQGSGLTGTGELFF
TRBV28	TRBJ2-1	CASRVGRALNEQFF
TRBV7-2	TRBJ2-7	CASSLFWDRETYEQYF
TRBV4-1	TRBJ1-3	CASSRAGTASGNTIYF
TRBV14	TRBJ1-1	CASRPTGANTEAFF
TRBV6-1	TRBJ1-1	CASSEAQGVITEAFF
TRBV24-1	TRBJ2-1	CATSDFSRTSGRNEQFF
TRBV10-2	TRBJ2-7	CASRFTSGLPYEQYF
TRBV18	TRBJ1-1	CASSPKGQGEAFF
TRBV19	TRBJ1-5	CASSVGGQINQPQHF
TRBV27	TRBJ2-1	CASSSFGTSGINEQFF
TRBV6-2/TRBV6-3	TRBJ1-1	CASSYILQGAFGAFF
TRBV7-6	TRBJ2-3	CASSLELLAGGPTDTQYF
TRBV5-1	TRBJ2-4	CASSLVPSGRENIQYF
TRBV14	TRBJ2-3	CASSHGWGSGRASRSTDTQYF
TRBV6-5	TRBJ1-1	CASRPGTANTEAFF
TRBV6-5	TRBJ2-2	CASRGRENTGELFF
TRBV3-1/TRBV3-2	TRBJ1-2	CASSSGQYGYTF
TRBV28	TRBJ1-3	CASSLQGALNTIYF
TRBV10-3	TRBJ2-1	CAISGDSNEQFF
TRBV25-1	TRBJ1-4	CASSEPRTGFEKLFF
TRBV10-3	TRBJ2-7	CAISGEGGRREQYF
TRBV10-3	TRBJ2-2	CAISAGVYTGELFF
TRBV28	TRBJ1-5	CASRRRQGAYNQPQHF
TRBV5-1	TRBJ1-3	CASSLGRQGNTIYF
TRBV9	TRBJ1-2	CASSVDPMGTVYGYTF
TRBV18	TRBJ2-2	CASSPPGQAYTGELFF
TRBV2	TRBJ2-7	CASSGQVVSYEQYF
TRBV1	TRBJ2-5	CTSSQDRGLAQETQYF
TRBV28	TRBJ2-6	CASRGAVGSGANVLTF
TRBV5-1	TRBJ2-7	CASSPSAGQSIYEQYF
TRBV6-5	TRBJ1-2	CASRPGGRLNYGYTF